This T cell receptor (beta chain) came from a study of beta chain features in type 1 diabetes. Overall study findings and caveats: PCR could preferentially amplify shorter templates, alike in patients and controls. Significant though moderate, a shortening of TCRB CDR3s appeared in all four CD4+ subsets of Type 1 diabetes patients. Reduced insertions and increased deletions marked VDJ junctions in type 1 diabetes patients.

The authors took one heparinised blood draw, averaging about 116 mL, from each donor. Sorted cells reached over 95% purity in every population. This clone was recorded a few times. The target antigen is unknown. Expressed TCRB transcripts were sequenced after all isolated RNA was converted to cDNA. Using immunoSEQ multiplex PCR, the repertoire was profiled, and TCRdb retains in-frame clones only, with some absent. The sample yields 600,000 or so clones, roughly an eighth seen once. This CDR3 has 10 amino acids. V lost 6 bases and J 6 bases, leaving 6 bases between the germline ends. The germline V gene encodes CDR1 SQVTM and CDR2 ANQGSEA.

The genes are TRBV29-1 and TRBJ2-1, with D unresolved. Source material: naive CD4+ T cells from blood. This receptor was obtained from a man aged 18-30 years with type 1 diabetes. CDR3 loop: CSVYPNEQFF. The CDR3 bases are TGCAGCGTGTATCCCAATGAGCAGTTCTTC.